These 17 T cell receptor beta chains were sequenced from one sample in a study of T cells in Graves' hyperthyroidism and ophthalmopathy. RNA transcripts provided the source from which TCR beta CDR3 regions were amplified. The HTBI primer set was used in a first-round RT-PCR of the TCR CDR3. TCRdb used MiXCR to reprocess the multiplex PCR reads, holding one entry per CDR3 protein. The sample comprises approximately 610,000 distinct CDR3 sequences, 14% to 15% of which are singletons, and about 4% rests with the top ten. The sample was blood. These receptors originate from a woman aged 40 to 50 with Graves' ophthalmopathy.

This clonotype was counted at least ten times. The chain combines TRBV12-3 or TRBV12-4 with TRBJ2-5, with unresolved D. This CDR3 is 14 amino acids long. V lost 6 bases and J lost 2, with 13 bases in between. CDR3 region: CASSSHSLQETQYF. The CDR3 region has the DNA TGTGCCAGCAGCTCTCACAGTTTACAAGAGACCCAGTACTTC.

This clonotype occurred many times. V gene TRBV6-1 combines with J gene TRBJ2-7; D is uncertain. In germline, CDR1 is MNHNS, CDR2 SASEGT. V lost 6 bases, J lost 4 bases, and 19 bases lay in between. CDR3 length: 15 amino acids. The CDR3 here is CASSQLPSYPYEQYF. The CDR3 DNA is TGTGCCAGCAGCCAGCTCCCTAGTTACCCTTACGAGCAGTACTTC.

This clonotype was counted ten times or more. The V gene is TRBV29-1, the J gene TRBJ1-2, with D perhaps matching TRBD1 (6 bases). From germline, CDR1 is SQVTM and CDR2 ANQGSEA. The CDR3 is 12 residues long. V lost 4 bases to trimming and J lost 2 bases, with 8 bases between them. CDR3 DNA sequence: TGCAGCGTTGTAACAGGGAACTATGGCTACACCTTC. It specifies CSVVTGNYGYTF.

This clonotype was seen only a few times. The chain joins TRBV6-5 to TRBJ2-7, with D maybe TRBD2 (7 bases). The V gene's germline CDR1 is MNHEY and CDR2 SVGAGI. The CDR3 totals 13 residues. Trimming pared 4 bases from V and 5 bases from J, leaving 12 bases between. The DNA of the CDR3 is TGTGCCAGCAGTTTAAGCGGGACAAACGAGCAGTACTTC. It specifies CASSLSGTNEQYF.

This chain links TRBV5-1 with TRBJ2-5; 7 bases line up with TRBD1. CDR3 length: 15 residues. Per germline, CDR1 SGHRS and CDR2 YFSETQ. Germline trimming cut 4 bases from V and 5 bases from J; bases unmatched to any gene: 11. This CDR3 is CASSIMQGVRETQYF. The CDR3 DNA is TGCGCCAGCAGCATTATGCAGGGGGTAAGGGAGACCCAGTACTTC.

The table lists this clonotype with many counts. The chain's CDR3 is CASSQGNQPQHF. CDR3 bases: TGTGCCAGCTCACAGGGCAATCAGCCCCAGCATTTT. The chain recombines TRBV28 with TRBJ1-5; TRBD1 is a possible D gene (5 bases). Trimming cost V 8 bases and J 2 bases, with 7 bases left between them. The CDR3 is 12 amino acids. From germline, CDR1 is MDHEN and CDR2 SYDVKM.

The chain joins TRBV29-1 to TRBJ2-3, with 7 bases fitting TRBD2. CDR3 length: 13 residues. With 8 bases clipped from V and 2 bases from J, the junction kept 7 bases outside the gene matches. Per germline, CDR1 SQVTM and CDR2 ANQGSEA. Written as DNA, the CDR3 is TGCAGCCTAGAACTAGCGACCACAGATACGCAGTATTTT. Amino acid sequence: CSLELATTDTQYF.

This clonotype was picked up many times. The J gene is TRBJ1-2, the V gene TRBV2; D is undetermined. The CDR3 extends over 14 amino acids. Trimming took off 4 bases at V and 4 bases at J, with 13 bases between the two ends. From germline, CDR1 is SNHLY and CDR2 FYNNEI. The CDR3: CASSGRFDTYGYTF. The CDR3 DNA sequence: TGTGCCAGCAGTGGCCGTTTCGACACCTATGGCTACACCTTC.

This chain connects TRBV29-1 to TRBJ1-1; D is ambiguous. Germline V gene data show CDR1 as SQVTM and CDR2 as ANQGSEA. Trimming removed 4 bases at V and 6 bases at J, with 9 bases between. The CDR3 length is 11 residues. Here the CDR3 DNA reads TGCAGCGTTGGAGCGGGATCTGAAGCTTTCTTT. Its protein is CSVGAGSEAFF.

The table lists this clonotype with a count of one. A much larger clone is a single base away; this may be a read error. The V and J genes are TRBV7-2 and TRBJ1-2; a weak D match, TRBD1 (6 bases). CDR3 length: 15 amino acids. V lost 1 base and J lost 7, with 16 bases in between. The germline V gene encodes CDR1 SGHTA and CDR2 FQGNSA. The CDR3 region is CASSLEFTGKGGYTF. Here the CDR3 DNA reads TGTGCCAGCAGCTTAGAGTTTACAGGGAAAGGTGGCTACACCTTC.

In its sample, this clonotype was seen many times. The chain joins TRBV10-3 to TRBJ2-2; D may correspond to TRBD1 or TRBD2 (6 bases each). The CDR3 is made up of 14 amino acids. V lost 10 bases to trimming and J lost 0 bases, with 12 bases between them. Looked up from germline, CDR1 is ENHRY and CDR2 is SYGVKD. As DNA, the CDR3 is TGTGCCACCAAGGGGGAGGCGAACACCGGGGAGCTGTTTTTT. Residues: CATKGEANTGELFF.

Worth noting for this clonotype: A much larger clone lies a single base off, so this may be a read error. The rearrangement links TRBV6-1 to TRBJ1-2, with D possibly TRBD1 on 6 matching bases. This CDR3 contains 13 residues. V lost 6 bases, J lost 8 bases, and 16 bases lay in between. Germline CDR1 reads MNHNS; CDR2 reads SASEGT. CDR3 coding DNA: TGTGCCAGCAGGGGACGCGCGGGACACGGCTACACCTTC. Amino acid sequence: CASRGRAGHGYTF.

This clonotype has more than one count but fewer than ten. The chain combines TRBV6-1 with TRBJ2-7; 10 nucleotides line up with TRBD2. V shed 7 bases, J shed 5 bases, and the junction held 11 bases outside the gene matches. CDR1 MNHNS and CDR2 SASEGT come from the germline V gene. CDR3 length equals 15 residues. CDR3 nucleotides: TGTGCCAGCATTCAAAGCGGGAGGGCGATCCACGAGCAGTACTTC. It is translated as CASIQSGRAIHEQYF.

This clonotype was recorded many times. At one of its ends the junction is not consistent with the germline gene, which may arise from a read error. This chain uses TRBV4-3 with TRBJ2-5, with 7 positions matching TRBD1. The CDR3 loop spans 13 amino acids. CDR1 LGHNA and CDR2 YSLEER come from the germline V gene. In DNA, the CDR3 is TGTGCCAGCAGCCAGACAGGGCGGGAGACCCAGTACTTC. Its translation is CASSQTGRETQYF.

This clonotype was detected ten times or more. The chain links TRBV28 to TRBJ2-7, with 10 bases that match TRBD1. This CDR3 spans 15 amino acids. CDR1 and CDR2 (germline): MDHEN, SYDVKM. Trimming at V came to 2 bases and at J to 2 bases, leaving 3 bases not matched to a gene. The chain's CDR3 is CASSLSGTGAYEQYF. The CDR3, as DNA: TGTGCCAGCAGTTTAAGCGGGACAGGGGCCTACGAGCAGTACTTC.

This clonotype has a count of ten or more. This chain links TRBV7-2 with TRBJ1-1; D may be TRBD1 (6 bases). This CDR3 spans 15 amino acids. V was trimmed by 3 bases and J by 4 bases, leaving 15 bases between them. Germline V gives CDR1 SGHTA, CDR2 FQGNSA. DNA for the CDR3: TGTGCCAGCAGCTTGTTTACAGGGTTGGCCACTGAAGCTTTCTTT. Translated, it gives CASSLFTGLATEAFF.

There are many counts of this clonotype. The rearrangement joins TRBV6-5 to TRBJ1-1; D is uncertain. From germline, CDR1 is MNHEY and CDR2 SVGAGI. The V and J ends lost 1 base and 4 bases respectively, with 10 bases between them. The CDR3 length is 14 residues. CDR3 bases: TGTGCCAGCAGTTACTTGGACCGGCCCACTGAAGCTTTCTTT. Protein sequence: CASSYLDRPTEAFF.